One sample yielded the 6 T cell receptor beta chains listed below, sequenced in a study of shared clonotypes between healthy human individuals. TCRdb's table, derived via immunoSEQ multiplex PCR, lists solely in-frame clones and lacks some. This table holds 850,000 to 1,200,000 clones, 65% to 75% found once. Sequenced: memory CD4+ T cells sorted from blood. Indicated subset: CD45RA-negative fraction. Receptors originate from a man between 18 and 35 years old in good health.

This CDR3 is CASSIGQGIQPQHF. CDR3 bases: TGTGCCAGTAGTATAGGACAGGGGATTCAGCCCCAGCATTTT. The rearrangement links TRBV19 to TRBJ1-5; 8 nucleotides match TRBD1. The length of the CDR3 is 14 residues. CDR1 is LNHDA and CDR2 is SQIVND in the germline V gene (reference sequence). Trimming took 1 base from V and 6 from J; bases not matched to a gene: 2. Based on the CDR3 plus reference TRBV19 and TRBJ1-5, the full variable domain is DGGITQSPKYLFRKEGQNVTLSCEQNLNHDAMYWYRQDPGQGLRLIYYSQIVNDFQKGDIAEGYSVSREKKESFPLTVTSAQKNPTAFYLCASSIGQGIQPQHFGDGTRLSIL.

This clone was counted a few times. The gene calls are TRBV27 and TRBJ2-7; D may be TRBD2 (6 bases). The germline V gene has CDR1 MNHEY and CDR2 SMNVEV (reference sequence). The CDR3 length is 16 residues. The V gene lost 5 bases and the J gene lost 5 bases, with 22 bases spanning the gap. The CDR3: CASSPGTPAVGNEQYF. The CDR3 DNA reads TGTGCCAGCAGTCCCGGGACTCCCGCGGTAGGGAACGAGCAGTACTTC.

This clone was seen a few times. J is TRBJ1-6 and V is TRBV28; D call uncertain. The CDR3 has 15 amino acids. V lost 11 bases to trimming and J lost 0 bases, with 14 bases between them. Germline CDR1 reads MDHEN; CDR2 reads SYDVKM. This CDR3 reads CAGRPSSSYNSPLHF. The DNA of the CDR3 is TGTGCCGGGCGGCCATCAAGCTCCTATAATTCACCCCTCCACTTT.

This CDR3 is CAWSGQVGQGGFNQPQHF. CDR3 coding DNA: TGTGCCTGGAGTGGGCAAGTAGGACAGGGGGGTTTCAATCAGCCCCAGCATTTT. The chain combines TRBV30 with TRBJ1-5; 10 bases map to TRBD1. CDR3 length: 18 residues. Germline V gene data show CDR1 as GTSNPN and CDR2 as SVGIG (reference sequence). V shed 1 base and J 3 bases; nucleotides not matched to a gene: 12.

This clone appeared a few times. The chain carries TRBV18 and TRBJ1-1; 11 bases match TRBD1. The junction had 11 bases not matched to a gene; V was cut back by 5 bases and J by 6 bases. This CDR3 spans 16 amino acids. Per the germline V gene, CDR1 is KGHSH and CDR2 is LQKENI. The CDR3, as DNA: TGTGCCAGCTCAGCTGGGACAGGGGGAACAGGCGCTGAAGCTTTCTTT. Amino acid sequence: CASSAGTGGTGAEAFF.

V usage is TRBV6-6 and J usage is TRBJ2-1; the D gene is possibly TRBD1 (6 bases). The CDR3 extends over 15 amino acids. Germline CDR1 and CDR2: MNHNY and SVGAGI (reference sequence). The V and J ends lost 0 bases and 0 bases respectively, with 6 bases between them. The CDR3 DNA follows: TGTGCCAGCAGTTACTCACAGGGCTCCTACAATGAGCAGTTCTTC. Translation: CASSYSQGSYNEQFF.